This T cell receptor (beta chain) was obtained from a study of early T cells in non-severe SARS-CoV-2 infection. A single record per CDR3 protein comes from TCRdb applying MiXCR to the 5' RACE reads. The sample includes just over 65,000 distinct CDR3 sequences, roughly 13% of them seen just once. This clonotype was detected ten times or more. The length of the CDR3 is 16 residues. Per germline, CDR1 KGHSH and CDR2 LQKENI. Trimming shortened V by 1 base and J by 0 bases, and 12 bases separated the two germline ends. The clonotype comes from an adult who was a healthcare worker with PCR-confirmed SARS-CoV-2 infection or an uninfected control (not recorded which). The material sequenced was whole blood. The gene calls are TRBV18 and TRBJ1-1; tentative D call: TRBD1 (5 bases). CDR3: CASSPRKGRMNTEAFF. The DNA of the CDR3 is TGTGCCAGCTCACCACGCAAGGGACGCATGAACACTGAAGCTTTCTTT. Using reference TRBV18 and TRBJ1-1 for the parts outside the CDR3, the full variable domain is NAGVMQNPRHLVRRRGQEARLRCSPMKGHSHVYWYRQLPEEGLKFMVYLQKENIIDESGMPKERFSAEFPKEGPSILRIQQVVRGDSAAYFCASSPRKGRMNTEAFFGQGTRLTVV.